There are a few counts of the clone carrying this T cell receptor beta chain. Antigen specificity is unknown. Each TCR beta cDNA library carried unique molecular identifiers. TCRdb independently ran MiXCR on the PCR reads; one entry per CDR3 protein. The sample holds hundreds of thousands of distinct CDR3 sequences, about 40% seen once. The sample comes from a study of post-analysis software for immune sequencing data. Study details: Both relapsing-remitting and secondary progressive multiple sclerosis featured among the disease courses, as did progressive-relapsing multiple sclerosis.

Findings and limits, study-wide: The authors found that F measure strongly co-clustered same-batch samples.

The material sequenced was blood. The TCR was taken from a girl aged 5-17 years with multiple sclerosis.

The CDR3 protein is CASSFFGGQGSSEAFF. The CDR3 DNA reads TGTGCCAGCAGCTTTTTTGGGGGACAGGGGTCAAGTGAAGCTTTCTTT. The chain uses TRBV7-6 and TRBJ1-1; 10 bases map to TRBD1. Trimming at V came to 3 bases and at J to 7 bases, leaving 11 bases not matched to a gene. This CDR3 is built from 16 residues. Germline V CDR1 and CDR2: SGHVS, FNYEAQ.